This T cell receptor beta chain was retrieved from a study of shared clonotypes between healthy human individuals. Turning to this clone: Antigen: not known.

Study-wide results and limits: Sequencing of the sorted subsets was shown by rarefaction to be incomplete despite large depth. With few donors, the genetic and exposure-history diversity represented was limited. Sharing across four donors was highest in naive CD4 (roughly 5%) and lowest in memory CD8 (around 0.4%).

Here immunoSEQ multiplex PCR was the method, and the copy in TCRdb shows in-frame clones only, minus some. Here the sample spans 640,000 or so clones, more than 70% being singletons. The origin of this receptor is a woman in her twenties or thirties in good health. The source material was memory CD4+ T cells sorted from blood. Sample subset: CD45RA-negative fraction.

CDR3 protein: CASSLGTGHTDTQYF. The DNA for the CDR3 is TGTGCCAGCAGCTTAGGGACAGGGCACACAGATACGCAGTATTTT. The chain recombines TRBV7-2 with TRBJ2-3; 8 nucleotides agree with TRBD1. V lost 1 base, J lost 2 bases, and 2 bases stayed unmatched. Germline CDR1 and CDR2: SGHTA and FQGNSA. The CDR3 has 15 amino acids. The full variable domain, completed using reference TRBV7-2 and TRBJ2-3, is GAGVSQSPSNKVTEKGKDVELRCDPISGHTALYWYRQSLGQGLEFLIYFQGNSAPDKSGLPSDRFSAERTGGSVSTLTIQRTQQEDSAVYLCASSLGTGHTDTQYFGPGTRLTVL.